The T cell receptor beta chain described here comes from a study of blood T cell repertoires in COVID-19. Study-wide background: T cells, B-cell-depleted T cells, or PBMCs provided the cDNA or gDNA that served as material.

Per the original methods: The authors estimated nucleated cell counts from reference gene primer amplification. Assay: immunoSEQ multiplex PCR; the TCRdb copy retains only in-frame clones and omits some. V, J and clone size reflect that table, while D and trimming were determined from the DNA. The repertoire holds tens of thousands of clones, with about 85% as singletons. The CDR3 sequence is 17 residues long. CDR1 and CDR2 from the germline V gene are KGHDR and SFDVKD. With 5 bases clipped from V and 3 bases from J, the junction kept 10 bases outside the gene matches. Sequencing input: peripheral blood. The sequence came from a middle-aged man with acute or convalescent COVID-19. This chain links TRBV24-1 with TRBJ2-2, with 8 positions matching TRBD2. This CDR3 reads CATSAPSAGAYTGELFF. The CDR3 DNA is TGTGCCACCAGTGCCCCCTCAGCGGGAGCTTACACCGGGGAGCTGTTTTTT.